The 21 T cell receptor beta chains in this list originate from one sample, sequenced in a study of cytomegalovirus exposure and HLA in healthy donors (dated by TCRdb to the late 2010s). The library was prepared using the immunoSEQ multiplex PCR assay. For the multiplex PCR, a mixture combining 60 forward primers for TCR Vbeta segments and 13 reverse primers for TCR Jbeta segments was used. The source is immuneACCESS, and TCRdb retained only in-frame sequences with V and J called. Part of the clones is not carried over; for the studies checked, unresolved V genes explain less than half of this, and the remainder is unexplained. The sample yields around 120,000 clones; 77% were counted once. About 3.9% of the sample is taken by the ten largest. The material sequenced was PBMCs. These receptors were collected from a human donor in good health.

This clone came up a few times. The genes are TRBV19 and TRBJ2-3, with 9 bases identical to TRBD1. CDR3 size: 16 residues. After removal of 6 bases from V and 3 bases from J, the junction contained 10 bases not matched to a gene. Germline CDR1 and CDR2: LNHDA and SQIVND (reference sequence). The CDR3 DNA reads TGTGCCAGTAGCGCGCCGGGACAGGGAAGAACAGATACGCAGTATTTT. Protein sequence: CASSAPGQGRTDTQYF.

This rearrangement joins TRBV28 to TRBJ1-3, with D perhaps matching TRBD1 (5 bases). There are 15 residues in the CDR3. V was pared by 4 bases and J by 5 bases, with 15 bases between. The germline CDR1 and CDR2 sequences are MDHEN and SYDVKM. The CDR3: CASSSQNNRRNTIYF. The DNA for the CDR3 is TGTGCCAGCAGTTCCCAGAACAACAGGAGAAACACCATATATTTT.

The rearrangement joins TRBV7-9 to TRBJ2-7; 11 positions match TRBD2. Germline V gene sequence: CDR1 SEHNR, CDR2 FQNEAQ (reference sequence). V shed 5 bases and J 2 bases; nucleotides not matched to a gene: 5. The CDR3 is made up of 15 amino acids. The CDR3 DNA reads TGTGCCAGCAGCCCCGGGACTAGCGGTACCTACGAGCAGTACTTC. Amino acids: CASSPGTSGTYEQYF.

This clone was counted only a few times. The V call is TRBV19, the J call TRBJ1-2; 11 positions match TRBD1. This CDR3 comprises 13 residues. V lost 6 bases, J lost 6 bases, and 3 bases stayed unmatched. Germline CDR1 is LNHDA and CDR2 is SQIVND (reference sequence). This chain's CDR3 is CASRGQGADGYTF. DNA for the CDR3: TGTGCCAGTAGAGGACAGGGGGCGGATGGCTACACCTTC.

The chain recombines TRBV10-1 with TRBJ1-1, with 8 bases fitting TRBD1. Trimming removed 5 bases from V and 1 base from J; junction bases left unmatched: 3. This CDR3 is 14 amino acids long. Germline V gene sequence: CDR1 WNHNN, CDR2 SYGVQD (reference sequence). CDR3 protein: CASSTGGSNTEAFF. As DNA, the CDR3 is TGCGCCAGCAGTACAGGGGGATCGAACACTGAAGCTTTCTTT.

This clone has only a few counts. V usage is TRBV28 and J usage is TRBJ2-4; TRBD2 matches 7 bases. Germline-derived CDR1 and CDR2 are MDHEN and SYDVKM. The CDR3 sequence is 15 residues long. With 3 bases clipped from V and 0 bases from J, the junction kept 2 bases outside the gene matches. CDR3 bases: TGTGCCAGCAGTTTTGGGGGGGTAGCCAAAAACATTCAGTACTTC. Translation gives CASSFGGVAKNIQYF.

The J gene is TRBJ1-2, the V gene TRBV5-4; a weak D match, TRBD1 (5 bases). Germline values: CDR1 SGHNT, CDR2 YYREEE (reference sequence). The CDR3 spans 15 residues. Deletions cut 4 bases from V and 4 bases from J, with 17 bases between. In nucleotides, the CDR3 is TGTGCCAGCAGCGAACAGGCAACCATCCGCTATGGCTACACCTTC. This codes for CASSEQATIRYGYTF.

This clone was counted between two and nine times. This sequence joins TRBV10-1 and TRBJ2-1; 8 bases are shared with TRBD2. V was clipped by 3 bases and J by 9 bases; unmatched bases: 10. The CDR3 loop spans 15 amino acids. CDR1 and CDR2 from the germline V gene are WNHNN and SYGVQD (reference sequence). This CDR3 reads CASSDGTSMGGEQFF. The CDR3 nucleotides are TGCGCCAGCAGTGATGGGACTAGTATGGGGGGTGAGCAGTTCTTC.

The gene calls are TRBV19 and TRBJ2-3; a weak D match, TRBD2 (6 bases). Germline V CDR1 and CDR2: LNHDA, SQIVND (reference sequence). The V end lost 5 bases, the J end lost 2 bases, and 29 bases lay between the germline ends. There are 20 residues in the CDR3. The CDR3 spells CASSAWLLASDKVNTDTQYF. The CDR3 DNA is TGTGCCAGTAGTGCCTGGCTTCTCGCTAGCGATAAAGTTAACACAGATACGCAGTATTTT. Filled out from reference TRBV19 and TRBJ2-3, the complete variable domain reads DGGITQSPKYLFRKEGQNVTLSCEQNLNHDAMYWYRQDPGQGLRLIYYSQIVNDFQKGDIAEGYSVSREKKESFPLTVTSAQKNPTAFYLCASSAWLLASDKVNTDTQYFGPGTRLTVL.

The chain joins TRBV5-1 to TRBJ2-2, with 7 positions matching TRBD1. The CDR3 sequence is 16 residues long. Trimming removed 4 bases from V and 1 base from J; junction bases left unmatched: 7. Germline V gene sequence: CDR1 SGHRS, CDR2 YFSETQ. The CDR3, as DNA: TGCGCCAGCAGCCCGCCGGGACAGAAGAACACCGGGGAGCTGTTTTTT. It yields the protein CASSPPGQKNTGELFF.

The rearrangement uses TRBV6-5 and TRBJ2-7; no firm D call. Looked up from germline, CDR1 is MNHEY and CDR2 is SVGAGI. CDR3 length equals 15 residues. The germline V and J ends were trimmed by 0 bases and 2 bases, with 11 bases remaining between them. The CDR3: CASSYSIGRTYEQYF. The CDR3, as DNA: TGTGCCAGCAGTTACTCGATCGGCAGGACCTACGAGCAGTACTTC.

The chain uses TRBV12-2 and TRBJ2-1; whether TRBD2, the table's D call, matches the DNA was not checked. TRBV12-2 is recorded as a pseudogene. The CDR3 consists of 13 residues. The DNA of the CDR3 is TGTGCAAGTCGCTTATGTGCGTACAATGAGCAGTTCTTC. It encodes CASRLCAYNEQFF.

The rearrangement joins TRBV19 to TRBJ1-1; D is ambiguous. The V and J ends lost 7 bases and 1 base respectively, with 13 bases between them. The CDR3 extends over 14 amino acids. The germline V gene has CDR1 LNHDA and CDR2 SQIVND (reference sequence). CDR3 bases: TGTGCCAGTACCCGCCGGGAGTGGAACACTGAAGCTTTCTTT. Amino acids: CASTRREWNTEAFF.

This chain links TRBV7-6 with TRBJ2-1, with TRBD2 matching over 8 bases. The length of the CDR3 is 15 residues. Germline assignment: CDR1 SGHVS and CDR2 FNYEAQ. V lost 5 bases and J lost 0; bases outside the gene matches: 3. In DNA, the CDR3 is TGTGCCAGCAGCCCGGGAGGGAGCTCCTACAATGAGCAGTTCTTC. Translating gives CASSPGGSSYNEQFF.

This rearrangement joins TRBV21-1 to TRBJ2-7; the D segment call TRBD1 is taken from the table without a DNA check. TRBV21-1 is a recognized pseudogene. CDR3 length: 14 residues. The CDR3 bases are TGTGCCAGCAGCAAGACCGGGACATCCTACGAGCAGTACTTC. It translates to CASSKTGTSYEQYF.

The DNA of the CDR3 is TGTGCCAGCAGCCCCCGGGATAGCGGCTACGAGCAGTACTTC. It specifies CASSPRDSGYEQYF. V gene TRBV9 combines with J gene TRBJ2-7, with D possibly being TRBD2 (6 bases). CDR1 is SGDLS and CDR2 is YYNGEE in the germline V gene. V was cut by 4 bases and J by 3 bases, with 14 bases left in between. The CDR3 contains 14 residues.

The chain uses TRBV5-8 and TRBJ2-2, with no clear D. The CDR3 sequence is 15 residues long. Germline V CDR1 and CDR2: SGHTS, YDEGEE. The germline V and J ends were trimmed by 0 bases and 0 bases, with 6 bases remaining between them. This chain's CDR3 is CASSLVQANTGELFF. The DNA of the CDR3 is TGTGCCAGCAGCTTGGTCCAGGCGAACACCGGGGAGCTGTTTTTT.

CDR3: CASSLQTSGNTGELFF. In DNA, the CDR3 is TGCGCCAGCAGCTTGCAGACTAGCGGGAACACCGGGGAGCTGTTTTTT. The chain links TRBV5-1 to TRBJ2-2, with TRBD2 identical over 9 bases. V lost 1 base, J lost 1 base, and 2 bases stayed unmatched. CDR1 is SGHRS, CDR2 YFSETQ, per germline. The CDR3 runs to 16 residues.

The chain links TRBV5-6 to TRBJ2-7; 9 bases fit TRBD2. The junction had 11 bases not matched to a gene; V was cut back by 4 bases and J by 3 bases. The CDR3 runs 16 residues. CDR1 and CDR2 from the germline V gene are SGHDT and YYEEEE. CDR3 sequence (DNA): TGTGCCAGCAGCCCGCTCCCGGGACTAGCAATCTACGAGCAGTACTTC. Translation gives CASSPLPGLAIYEQYF.

This sequence joins TRBV7-2 and TRBJ2-7; 8 positions match TRBD2. J was trimmed by 3 bases and V by 0 bases; bases with no gene match: 1. CDR3 length: 14 amino acids. The germline CDR1 and CDR2 sequences are SGHTA and FQGNSA. The CDR3 nucleotides read TGTGCCAGCAGCTTAGCTGGGACTAGCTACGAGCAGTACTTC. It codes for CASSLAGTSYEQYF.

With respect to this clone: One junction end disagrees with the germline gene, perhaps due to a read error. The rearrangement joins TRBV29-1 to TRBJ1-1; D is perhaps TRBD1 (6 bases). Germline V CDR1 and CDR2: SQVTM, ANQGSEA. This CDR3 contains 20 residues. This CDR3 is CGVAPSLRTVYSGMNTEAFF. The CDR3 DNA reads as TGCGGCGTCGCCCCCTCCCTGCGGACAGTATATTCGGGGATGAACACTGAAGCTTTCTTT.